A single sample is the source of the 16 T cell receptor beta chains below, sequenced in a study of blood T cell repertoires in COVID-19 (dated by TCRdb to about 2020). Library preparation used the immunoSEQ multiplex PCR assay. What TCRdb holds here is the immuneACCESS table cut down to in-frame rearrangements. Part of the clones is not present; checked against another copy, under half of the missing clones reflect an unresolved V gene, and the others are unexplained. A total of 180,000 or so clones appear in this sample, around 83% of them only once. In total, the top ten clones hold 12% to 15% of the sample. The sample taken for sequencing was PBMCs or T cells enriched from blood (not recorded which). The source is a man aged 50-59 years who had recovered from COVID-19.

The chain recombines TRBV6-4 with TRBJ1-4; the match to TRBD1 covers 8 bases. Trimming cost V 8 bases and J 1 base; bases outside gene matches: 21. CDR1 MRHNA and CDR2 SNTAGT come from the germline V gene. The CDR3 has 20 residues. CDR3 region: CASDNTHFRGREITNEKLFF. CDR3 nucleotides: TGTGCCAGCGACAATACCCACTTCAGGGGGCGCGAGATAACTAATGAAAAACTGTTTTTT.

This chain connects TRBV5-1 to TRBJ2-2; 9 bases align to TRBD1. The ends lost 4 bases at V and 6 bases at J; junction bases unmatched: 10. The germline gives CDR1 SGHRS, CDR2 YFSETQ. CDR3 size: 16 residues. The DNA for the CDR3 is TGCGCCAGCAGCCCAAGACAGGGGGGAGGTTCCGGGGAGCTGTTTTTT. As protein: CASSPRQGGGSGELFF.

The rearrangement links TRBV19 to TRBJ2-3; 12 bases are a match to TRBD2. V trimming: 4 bases; J trimming: 6 bases; junction bases outside the gene matches: 5. The CDR3 is 15 residues long. The germline V gene encodes CDR1 LNHDA and CDR2 SQIVND (reference sequence). The chain's CDR3 is CASSTLAGGKDTQYF. Here the CDR3 DNA reads TGTGCCAGTAGTACTCTAGCGGGGGGGAAGGATACGCAGTATTTT.

The chain joins TRBV12-5 to TRBJ2-2; no clear D. CDR3 size: 13 residues. With 2 bases removed from V and 6 bases from J, the gap between germline ends came to 7 bases. Germline CDR1 LGHNT, CDR2 FRNRAP. DNA of the CDR3: TGTGCTAGTGGTTTGCCCTCCCCCGGGGAGCTGTTTTTT. Its translation is CASGLPSPGELFF.

The CDR3, as DNA: TGTGCCTGGAGTCCCCGACAGGGGGAGGCTTCACCCCTCCACTTT. It is translated as CAWSPRQGEASPLHF. The rearrangement links TRBV30 to TRBJ1-6, with TRBD1 matching 9 bases. Germline V gene data show CDR1 as GTSNPN and CDR2 as SVGIG (reference sequence). V shed 2 bases and J 9 bases; nucleotides not matched to a gene: 8. The length of the CDR3 is 15 residues. The full variable domain, with the rest looked up from reference TRBV30 and TRBJ1-6, is SQTIHQWPATLVQPVGSPLSLECTVEGTSNPNLYWYRQAAGRGLQLLFYSVGIGQISSEVPQNLSASRPQDRQFILSSKKLLLSDSGFYLCAWSPRQGEASPLHFGNGTRLTVT.

The rearrangement links TRBV3-1 (or the pseudogene TRBV3-2) to TRBJ2-3; 9 nucleotides match TRBD2. Germline V gene sequence: CDR1 LGHDT, CDR2 YNNKEL (reference sequence). J gave up 9 bases and V 6 bases, and 4 bases lay outside the gene matches. The length of the CDR3 is 12 residues. The CDR3 region is CASRESGGTQYF. In DNA form, the CDR3 reads TGTGCCAGCAGGGAAAGCGGGGGGACGCAGTATTTT.

The rearrangement joins TRBV5-6 to TRBJ1-2, with unresolved D. V lost 1 base to trimming and J lost 5 bases, with 15 bases between them. The CDR3 contains 15 residues. Germline CDR1 SGHDT, CDR2 YYEEEE. CDR3 sequence: CASSLFGPIQYGYTF. As DNA, the CDR3 is TGTGCCAGCAGCTTGTTTGGGCCCATTCAGTATGGCTACACCTTC.

The rearrangement joins TRBV5-6 to TRBJ1-6, with a possible D match to TRBD1 (6 bases). With 4 bases removed from V and 7 bases from J, the gap between germline ends came to 9 bases. The CDR3 covers 13 residues. CDR1 is SGHDT, CDR2 YYEEEE, per germline. CDR3 DNA: TGTGCCAGCAGCCTAGGACAGAATTCACCCCTCCACTTT. As protein: CASSLGQNSPLHF.

CDR3 loop: CASSSLAGARDTQYF. In DNA form, the CDR3 reads TGTGCCAGCAGTTCTCTAGCGGGGGCGAGAGATACGCAGTATTTT. The chain is built from TRBV3-1 (or the pseudogene TRBV3-2) and TRBJ2-3; 10 bases match TRBD2. With V trimmed by 6 bases and J by 5 bases, 8 bases remained unmatched. Germline CDR1 is LGHDT and CDR2 is YNNKEL (reference sequence). The CDR3 covers 15 residues.

The CDR3 DNA reads as TGTGCCAGCACCAAACAAACCGGGACAGCAAAAGAGACCCAGTACTTC. This encodes CASTKQTGTAKETQYF. The rearrangement links TRBV11-2 to TRBJ2-5; TRBD1 aligns across 7 bases. Trimming removed 7 bases from V and 3 bases from J; junction bases left unmatched: 14. This CDR3 has 16 amino acids. Germline CDR1 reads SGHAT; CDR2 reads FQNNGV.

The sample holds a few counts of this clone. The rearrangement links TRBV27 to TRBJ1-2; D possibly corresponds to TRBD1 (6 bases). In germline, CDR1 is MNHEY, CDR2 SMNVEV (reference sequence). Between the trimmed V and J ends, which lost 4 bases and 5 bases, there was a span of 17 bases. CDR3 length: 15 residues. CDR3 in DNA: TGTGCCAGCAGTTACGGGGGGGGCGGATTATATGGCTACACCTTC. This translates into CASSYGGGGLYGYTF.

The chain recombines TRBV5-6 with TRBJ2-7; 9 bases agree with TRBD1. Trimming removed 4 bases from V and 3 bases from J; junction bases left unmatched: 5. The germline CDR1 and CDR2 sequences are SGHDT and YYEEEE. This CDR3 is built from 14 residues. The CDR3 spells CASSLTGGFYEQYF. CDR3 bases: TGTGCCAGCAGCCTTACAGGGGGCTTCTACGAGCAGTACTTC. The full variable domain, in which reference TRBV5-6 and TRBJ2-7 provide the parts outside the CDR3, is DAGVTQSPTHLIKTRGQQVTLRCSPKSGHDTVSWYQQALGQGPQFIFQYYEEEERQRGNFPDRFSGHQFPNYSSELNVNALLLGDSALYLCASSLTGGFYEQYFGPGTRLTVT.

The table lists this clone with a count of one. Other DNA sequences in the sample encode the same CDR3. The V and J genes are TRBV20-1 and TRBJ1-1; D perhaps matches TRBD1 (5 bases). In germline, CDR1 is DFQATT, CDR2 SNEGSKA (reference sequence). This CDR3 region has 11 residues. Deletions cut 5 bases from V and 5 bases from J, with 9 bases between. The CDR3: CSAPGRTEAFF. As DNA, the CDR3 is TGCAGTGCTCCAGGGCGGACTGAAGCTTTCTTT.

The V and J genes are TRBV27 and TRBJ2-6; 7 bases line up with TRBD1. The germline V gene encodes CDR1 MNHEY and CDR2 SMNVEV (reference sequence). Trimming cost V 4 bases and J 5 bases; bases outside gene matches: 8. The CDR3 runs 16 residues. CDR3 in amino acids: CASSSPRTGRANVLTF. The CDR3, as DNA: TGTGCCAGCAGTTCCCCCCGGACAGGTCGGGCCAACGTCCTGACTTTC.

The V call is TRBV5-1, the J call TRBJ2-7; no reliable D call. CDR3 length: 17 amino acids. The germline V gene encodes CDR1 SGHRS and CDR2 YFSETQ. The V gene lost 4 bases and the J gene lost 2 bases, with 22 bases spanning the gap. CDR3 protein: CASSTSTSQALAYEQYF. The DNA for the CDR3 is TGCGCCAGCAGCACCAGCACAAGTCAGGCACTTGCCTACGAGCAGTACTTC.

V gene TRBV27 combines with J gene TRBJ1-2; 10 positions match TRBD1. Per the germline V gene, CDR1 is MNHEY and CDR2 is SMNVEV (reference sequence). The CDR3 runs to 16 residues. The V and J ends lost 5 bases and 5 bases, in that order; junction bases with no gene match: 11. CDR3 loop: CASSPLTGTGVYGYTF. The CDR3 DNA sequence: TGTGCCAGCAGTCCCCTTACCGGGACAGGGGTTTATGGCTACACCTTC.